This T cell receptor (beta chain) emerged from a study of Graves' ophthalmopathy and Graves' hyperthyroidism. The authors amplified TCR beta CDR3 regions from RNA transcripts. The library came from an HTBI-primed first-round RT-PCR and a second-round multiplex PCR. TCRdb called the multiplex PCR reads again in MiXCR, with one record for every CDR3 protein. The data show about 550,000 distinct CDR3 sequences, less than 40% seen once. V lost 3 bases to trimming and J lost 8 bases; unmatched junction nucleotides: 6. The CDR3 totals 13 residues. The V gene's germline CDR1 is LGHNA and CDR2 YNFKEQ. This clonotype was found a few times.

This receptor was identified in an adult man with Graves' hyperthyroidism. Sequencing was done on a sample of peripheral blood or thyroid tissue (not recorded which). The chain links TRBV4-2 to TRBJ1-2; 7 nucleotides agree with TRBD1. The CDR3 loop is CASSQQGDRGYTF. CDR3 sequence (DNA): TGTGCCAGCAGCCAGCAGGGGGACCGCGGCTACACCTTC.